These T cell receptor beta chains were read from a single sample in a study of identical twins. TCRdb called the 5' RACE reads again in MiXCR, with one record for every CDR3 protein. The data contain nearly 250,000 distinct CDR3 sequences, 5.5% to 7% of them singletons. These data were also filed under a second study, of yellow fever vaccine responses in identical twins.

Sequencing was performed on memory (CD45RO+) T cells sorted from blood. These receptors all come from a woman aged 18-29 years in good health. Both conserved end residues are part of each CDR3. The order of the fields is CDR3 protein, V gene.

CASSLGSGGNSYEQYF,TRBV5-1
CASSAGRAGNEQFF,TRBV2
CASSRPAGVNEQFF,TRBV28
CASSLGGTSRELFF,TRBV7-2
CATSRKASSNQPQHF,TRBV15
CASSEMEGRRSTDTQYF,TRBV10-1
CASSLVYRATDTQYF,TRBV18
CASRREEQYF,TRBV28
CASSPWGSGDEQYF,TRBV12-3/TRBV12-4
CASSQILAGDWETQYF,TRBV3-1
CASSPGTSVGLNEQFF,TRBV7-3
CASSPDSYEQYF,TRBV12-3/TRBV12-4
CASSEARGFEKLFF,TRBV25-1
CATSDSGRAYEQYF,TRBV24-1
CSAFDSGSYETQYF,TRBV20-1
CASSPPGYSYNEQFF,TRBV18
CASTAGLAGRTETQYF,TRBV7-9
CASSALVRTEAFF,TRBV5-6
CASSEYNRETEAFF,TRBV25-1
CASAGQGFWANYGYTF,TRBV6-1
CASSQYHTTYEQYF,TRBV5-5
CASSGSRGPGDTQYF,TRBV9
CSASRASPNTGELFF,TRBV20-1
CASSEDGGGPTDTQYF,TRBV25-1
CAISERASGSLGDEQFF,TRBV10-3
CASSLTGTSGSSYEQYF,TRBV7-3
CATSRDGTVNSPLHF,TRBV15